The 20 T cell receptor beta chains reported below all come from one sample, sequenced in a study of tumor-infiltrating lymphocytes in primary liver carcinoma. Germline DNA was extracted alongside blood RNA, which was obtained from unsorted whole blood. Total RNA (around 500 ng) served as template for TCR beta cDNA synthesis primed by a constant-region primer. Libraries for TCR beta were built through three nested multiplex PCR rounds, which together made up a slightly modified ARM-PCR procedure. The two initial PCR rounds, nine to eleven cycles each, used TRBV1-TRBV30 forward and C-beta reverse primers. TCRdb analysed the multiplex PCR reads with MiXCR anew, one entry per CDR3 protein. The data show 300,000 to 400,000 distinct CDR3 sequences, around three fifths seen once. The sequencing sample was made of peripheral blood. The source is a man aged 35 to 55 with primary liver carcinoma and hepatitis B virus infection.

Details on this clonotype: At one of its ends the junction is not consistent with the germline gene, which may arise from a read error. This chain links TRBV11-2 with TRBJ2-5; 10 bases agree with TRBD1. The CDR3 contains 16 residues. Germline CDR1 is SGHAT and CDR2 is FQNNGV. CDR3 sequence reads: CTSTDLIGTGVETQYF. Here the CDR3 DNA reads TGTACCAGCACTGACTTAATAGGGACAGGGGTAGAGACCCAATACTTC.

About this clonotype: Given a much more abundant clone one base away, this may be a read error. V is TRBV12-3 or TRBV12-4 and J is TRBJ2-2; 12 nucleotides agree with TRBD1. This CDR3 spans 14 amino acids. The J segment lost 9 bases and the V segment lost 7 bases, leaving 6 bases of the junction unmatched. CDR3 amino acids: CASTGQGASWELFF. In nucleotides, the CDR3 is TGTGCCAGCACGGGACAGGGGGCAAGCTGGGAGCTGTTTTTT.

As regards this clonotype: A much more abundant neighbour one base away suggests this may be a read error. The chain couples TRBV6-1 to TRBJ1-4; unclear D gene. Trimming removed 0 bases from V and 5 bases from J, with 7 bases in between. Germline CDR1 and CDR2: MNHNS and SASEGT. The CDR3 sequence is 14 residues long. CDR3 residues: CASSEALGNEKLFF. The CDR3 nucleotides are TGTGCCAGCAGTGAAGCACTTGGGAATGAAAAACTGTTTTTT.

Ten or more counts support this clonotype. In DNA form, the CDR3 reads TGTGCCAGCAGCCAAGAAACGGTGGTTGCTATGAACACTGAAGCTTTCTTT. Residues: CASSQETVVAMNTEAFF. V gene TRBV4-2 combines with J gene TRBJ1-1; D call uncertain. Trimming removed 0 bases from V and 0 bases from J, with 14 bases in between. Germline V gene data show CDR1 as LGHNA and CDR2 as YNFKEQ. There are 17 residues in the CDR3.

Concerning this clonotype itself: One base away lies a much larger clone, so this may be a sequencing read error. This rearrangement joins TRBV12-3 or TRBV12-4 to TRBJ2-2; D may be TRBD1 or TRBD2 (5 bases each). This CDR3 is 15 amino acids long. CDR3 in DNA: TGTGCCAGCAGGCCGGGGCAGGGTTTGACCGGGGTGCTGTTTTTT. Encoded protein: CASRPGQGLTGVLFF.

In regard to this clonotype: A junction boundary mismatches the germline segment, possibly from a read error. The CDR3 DNA follows: TGTGCCAGCTCCTCAAACAGGGTCAGAATGAAAGATGCGCAGTATTTT. Translating gives CASSSNRVRMKDAQYF. The rearrangement joins TRBV11-2 to TRBJ2-3, with D possibly being TRBD1 (6 bases). The CDR3 is 16 residues long. CDR1 is SGHAT and CDR2 is FQNNGV in the germline V gene. Complete variable domain (other parts from reference TRBV11-2 and TRBJ2-3): EAGVAQSPRYKIIEKRQSVAFWCNPISGHATLYWYQQILGQGPKLLIQFQNNGVVDDSQLPKDRFSAERLKGVDSTLKIQPAKLEDSAVYLCASSSNRVRMKDAQYFGPGTRLTVL.

The CDR3 DNA sequence: TGTGCCAGCAGCCGAGCTAGCGGAAGCTCCTACGAGCAGTACTTC. It yields the protein CASSRASGSSYEQYF. The chain is built from TRBV7-3 and TRBJ2-7; 7 bases line up with TRBD2. The CDR3 runs to 15 residues. CDR1 SGHTA and CDR2 FQGTGA come from the germline V gene. V was pared by 5 bases and J by 0 bases, with 7 bases of the junction left unmatched. The full variable domain, rest sourced from reference TRBV7-3 and TRBJ2-7, is GAGVSQTPSNKVTEKGKYVELRCDPISGHTALYWYRQSLGQGPEFLIYFQGTGAADDSGLPNDRFFAVRPEGSVSTLKIQRTERGDSAVYLCASSRASGSSYEQYFGPGTRLTVT.

About this clonotype: This could be a read error, since a much larger clone is one nucleotide away. The V call is TRBV4-1, the J call TRBJ2-7; D unclear. V dropped 4 bases and J dropped 3 bases, with 13 bases sitting between them. The CDR3 consists of 14 residues. Looked up from germline, CDR1 is MGHRA and CDR2 is YSYEKL. The CDR3 DNA follows: TGCGCCAGCAGCCGAGTCACGGCCGACTACGAGCAGTACTTC. Translated: CASSRVTADYEQYF.

On this clonotype itself: This may arise from a read error, as a much more abundant clone is one base away. The chain couples TRBV29-1 to TRBJ1-2; the D gene is possibly TRBD1 (6 bases). The CDR3 is made up of 14 amino acids. V shed 4 bases and J shed 7 bases, with 19 bases lying between them. CDR1 and CDR2 (germline): SQVTM, ANQGSEA. The CDR3 nucleotides are TGCAGCGTTGGAACAGGGACTGGGGGTAGTGGCTACACCTTC. Protein product: CSVGTGTGGSGYTF.

There are many counts of this clonotype. A much larger clonotype is one base distant, so this may be a read error. This chain connects TRBV6-1 to TRBJ1-1, with 7 bases aligning to TRBD1. The CDR3 has 13 residues. Losses at the gene ends were 6 bases for V and 4 bases for J; bases not matched to a gene: 5. The germline V gene has CDR1 MNHNS and CDR2 SASEGT. CDR3 amino acids: CASSLTGATEAFF. The DNA of the CDR3 is TGTGCCAGCAGCCTAACAGGGGCCACTGAAGCTTTCTTT.

Concerning this clonotype: No conserved phenylalanine or tryptophan ends this CDR3, so it is likely a read error. The chain links TRBV4-1 to TRBJ2-3, with D perhaps given as TRBD1 or TRBD2 (5 bases each). Germline-derived CDR1 and CDR2 are MGHRA and YSYEKL. V lost 3 bases and J 2 bases, leaving 15 bases between the germline ends. The CDR3 runs to 16 residues. The CDR3 protein is CASSQRTGQNTDTQYS. As DNA, the CDR3 is TGCGCCAGCAGCCAGAGGACTGGACAAAACACAGATACGCAGTATTCT.

Of note for this clonotype: A much larger clone lies one base from this, so it may be a read error. The chain links TRBV12-3 or TRBV12-4 to TRBJ2-7, with 8 bases fitting TRBD1. This CDR3 is built from 14 residues. In DNA, the CDR3 is TGTGCCGGCAGTCCCCGACAGGGGTTGAGCGAGCAGTACTTC. Translated, it gives CAGSPRQGLSEQYF.

This clonotype has ten or more counts. V gene TRBV4-2 combines with J gene TRBJ2-2, with TRBD2 as a possible D gene (5 bases). The CDR3 extends over 18 amino acids. V gave up 6 bases and J gave up 10 bases, with 30 bases separating them. Germline V CDR1 and CDR2: LGHNA, YNFKEQ. CDR3 in amino acids: CASSLQAGDITTGEELFF. The CDR3 DNA follows: TGTGCCAGCAGTCTGCAGGCAGGCGACATTACCACCGGGGAGGAGCTGTTTTTT.

About this clonotype: An end of the junction does not agree with germline; a read error may underlie this. This chain links TRBV30 with TRBJ2-1; D unclear. CDR1 GTSNPN and CDR2 SVGIG come from the germline V gene (reference sequence). This CDR3 region has 11 residues. CDR3 nucleotides: TGTGCCTTGAGTGTGTTCCGAGAGCAGTTCTTC. Translating it yields CALSVFREQFF. Variable domain in full (rest from reference TRBV30 and TRBJ2-1): SQTIHQWPATLVQPVGSPLSLECTVEGTSNPNLYWYRQAAGRGLQLLFYSVGIGQISSEVPQNLSASRPQDRQFILSSKKLLLSDSGFYLCALSVFREQFFGPGTRLTVL.

This clonotype was recorded at least ten times. V is TRBV6-1 and J is TRBJ2-5; D call uncertain. V was clipped by 4 bases and J by 5 bases, with 11 bases between them. The CDR3 runs 13 residues. CDR1 is MNHNS and CDR2 is SASEGT in the germline V gene. The CDR3 coding sequence is TGTGCCAGCAGTGTACTATCTGAGGAGACCCAGTACTTC. It translates to CASSVLSEETQYF.

Comments on this clonotype: A much bigger clone sits one base away, suggesting this may be a read error. This chain uses TRBV6-2 or TRBV6-3 with TRBJ2-1; perhaps TRBD1 as D (7 bases). V gave up 3 bases and J gave up 7 bases, with 19 bases separating them. The CDR3 has 16 amino acids. Germline lookup yields CDR1 MNHEY and CDR2 SVGEGT. The CDR3 DNA is TGTGCCAGCAGTTATCAGGGGGGCAGGGTGTGGAATGAGCAGTTCTTC. Translating gives CASSYQGGRVWNEQFF.

At least ten counts were recorded for this clonotype. The chain has TRBV11-2 and TRBJ2-5; 9 positions match TRBD2. Germline CDR1 reads SGHAT; CDR2 reads FQNNGV. The V and J ends lost 5 bases and 2 bases, in that order; junction bases with no gene match: 3. The CDR3 contains 14 residues. CDR3 nucleotide sequence: TGTGCCAGCAGCATGGGACTAGCACAAGAGACCCAGTACTTC. It is translated as CASSMGLAQETQYF. Complete variable domain (other parts from reference TRBV11-2 and TRBJ2-5): EAGVAQSPRYKIIEKRQSVAFWCNPISGHATLYWYQQILGQGPKLLIQFQNNGVVDDSQLPKDRFSAERLKGVDSTLKIQPAKLEDSAVYLCASSMGLAQETQYFGPGTRLLVL.

In regard to this clonotype: The conserved closing phenylalanine or tryptophan is absent in this CDR3, likely reflecting a read error. Because the CDR3's place on the DNA is in doubt, the DNA is left out and the CDR3 is given as listed by TCRdb. This chain links TRBV11-3 with TRBJ2-1; the D segment call TRBD1 is taken from the table without a DNA check. Germline CDR1 and CDR2: SGHNT and YENEEA. Both ends counted, the CDR3 spans 17 residues. The chain's CDR3 is CASSSTRSRDRFNEQFL.

As for this clonotype: A much bigger clone sits one base away, suggesting this may be a read error. The chain carries TRBV6-6 and TRBJ2-1, with TRBD2 matching 14 bases. CDR1 and CDR2 (germline): MNHNY, SVGAGI (reference sequence). This CDR3 is 18 amino acids long. CDR3 DNA sequence: TGTGCCAGCAGTTACTCGGATACCGGGACTAGCGGGAGAAATGAGCTGTTCTTC. Encoded protein: CASSYSDTGTSGRNELFF.

As concerns this clonotype: This may be a read error: a much more frequent sequence differs by one nucleotide. The final CDR3 position lacks the conserved phenylalanine or tryptophan, pointing to a likely read error. The chain is built from TRBV6-2 or TRBV6-3 and TRBJ1-1, with a weak D call TRBD1 (6 bases). Trimming shortened V by 2 bases and J by 11 bases, and 15 bases separated the two germline ends. The CDR3 is 13 residues long. Germline V lookup: CDR1 MNHEY, CDR2 SVGEGT. The CDR3 here is CASSYRDMLSAFL. The CDR3 DNA sequence: TGTGCCAGCAGTTACCGGGACATGCTTTCGGCTTTCTTA.